This T cell receptor beta chain was recovered during a study of early T cells in non-severe SARS-CoV-2 infection. About the study: From unsorted whole blood, bulk RNA was sequenced, and the chains remained unpaired.

Germline CDR1 and CDR2: MGHRA and YSYEKL. Trimming cost V 0 bases and J 5 bases, with 11 bases left between them. The CDR3 is made up of 15 amino acids. MiXCR, run by TCRdb on the 5' RACE reads, gives a single entry per CDR3 protein. The repertoire has about 35,000 distinct CDR3 sequences, 5.9% of them found once; the top ten carry about 5%. In this sample, this clonotype turned up many times. The target antigen is unknown. The study, taken as a whole, reports: VDJdb matching, biased toward anti-spike CD8 responses, missed private and CD4 specificities.

This TCR derives from an adult who was a healthcare worker with PCR-confirmed SARS-CoV-2 infection or an uninfected control (not recorded which). This sequence joins TRBV4-1 and TRBJ2-1; D is ambiguous. The sequencing sample was made of whole blood. The CDR3 here is CASSQDWPEHNEQFF. The CDR3 DNA sequence: TGCGCCAGCAGCCAAGATTGGCCAGAACACAATGAGCAGTTCTTC.